These 21 T cell receptor beta chains were all obtained from the same sample, sequenced in a study of blood T cell repertoires in COVID-19. Profiling relied on immunoSEQ multiplex PCR, and the TCRdb table lists in-frame clones only, not all of them. This table holds approximately 61,000 clones, roughly 86% found once. Specimen: peripheral blood. Every receptor here comes from a human donor in a cohort sampled during active COVID-19.

The chain couples TRBV27 to TRBJ1-1; no clear D gene. The germline V and J ends were trimmed by 5 bases and 1 base, with 11 bases remaining between them. The CDR3 loop spans 14 amino acids. Germline values: CDR1 MNHEY, CDR2 SMNVEV (reference sequence). The CDR3 DNA reads as TGTGCCAGCAGTCCCCGCCTATCGAACACTGAAGCTTTCTTT. It translates to CASSPRLSNTEAFF.

In regard to this clone: The junction and the germline gene differ at one end; a read error may be behind it. The chain has TRBV7-3 and TRBJ1-1, with TRBD1 identical over 11 bases. CDR3 length: 15 residues. CDR1 is SGHTA, CDR2 FQGTGA, per germline. The CDR3 loop reads CASSLIGQGATEAFF. DNA of the CDR3: TGTGCCAGCAGTTTAATCGGACAGGGGGCGACTGAAGCTTTCTTT. The variable domain in full, with the rest retrieved from reference TRBV7-3 and TRBJ1-1, is GAGVSQTPSNKVTEKGKYVELRCDPISGHTALYWYRQSLGQGPEFLIYFQGTGAADDSGLPNDRFFAVRPEGSVSTLKIQRTERGDSAVYLCASSLIGQGATEAFFGQGTRLTVV.

This clone was picked up one time. The chain couples TRBV6-6 to TRBJ1-5; D call uncertain. The ends were cut back, 8 bases at V and 4 bases at J, with 15 bases in the middle. CDR1 is MNHNY, CDR2 SVGAGI, per germline (reference sequence). The CDR3 consists of 14 residues. This CDR3 is CASGPPGKNQPQHF. CDR3 nucleotide sequence: TGTGCCAGCGGCCCCCCGGGAAAAAATCAGCCCCAGCATTTT.

The chain employs TRBV3-1 (or the pseudogene TRBV3-2) and TRBJ1-4; 11 bases agree with TRBD1. The CDR3 is 15 amino acids. Looked up from germline, CDR1 is LGHDT and CDR2 is YNNKEL (reference sequence). J gave up 10 bases and V 1 base, and 5 bases lay outside the gene matches. In nucleotides, the CDR3 is TGTGCCAGCAGCCAAGTGTCCGGGACAGGGGGAAAACTGTTTTTT. Translating it yields CASSQVSGTGGKLFF.

The CDR3 sequence is CASSLIDFSYEQYF. The DNA of the CDR3 is TGTGCCAGCAGCTTGATCGACTTCTCCTACGAGCAGTACTTC. The chain carries TRBV5-5 and TRBJ2-7; D remains ambiguous. Trimming left V 1 base short and J 0 bases short, with 8 bases between. CDR1 and CDR2 from the germline V gene are SGHKS and YYEKEE (reference sequence). This CDR3 is built from 14 residues.

The J gene is TRBJ2-7, the V gene TRBV7-2; tentative D call: TRBD2 (5 bases). The germline CDR1 and CDR2 sequences are SGHTA and FQGNSA. V lost 3 bases, J lost 7 bases, and 13 bases lay in between. The CDR3 extends over 13 amino acids. The DNA of the CDR3 is TGTGCCAGCAGCTTCTCCCCCCCGGGGGAGCAGTACTTC. It codes for CASSFSPPGEQYF.

The V gene is TRBV9, the J gene TRBJ1-3, with a tentative D call TRBD1 (6 bases). The V and J ends lost 7 bases and 3 bases respectively, with 17 bases between them. Germline CDR1 reads SGDLS; CDR2 reads YYNGEE. This CDR3 has 15 residues. The CDR3 coding sequence is TGTGCCAGCTCTTCCGGGGGGCAATATGGAAACACCATATATTTT. Residues: CASSSGGQYGNTIYF.

The chain combines TRBV10-3 with TRBJ2-7; D perhaps matches TRBD1 (6 bases). The CDR3 consists of 13 residues. Trimming took off 6 bases at V and 2 bases at J, with 11 bases between the two ends. Germline V gene sequence: CDR1 ENHRY, CDR2 SYGVKD. The CDR3 DNA follows: TGTGCCATCAGCTACGGACAGACCTACGAGCAGTACTTC. This sequence encodes CAISYGQTYEQYF.

This clone was observed a handful of times. This rearrangement joins TRBV5-1 to TRBJ1-2; TRBD1 might be the D (5 bases). The CDR3 has 16 residues. Trimming took off 2 bases at V and 4 bases at J, with 18 bases between the two ends. CDR1 and CDR2 (germline): SGHRS, YFSETQ. This CDR3 is CASSFGSYDTGYGYTF. The CDR3 region has the DNA TGCGCCAGCAGCTTCGGCAGCTACGATACAGGCTATGGCTACACCTTC.

This clone was seen a single time. The chain combines TRBV6-5 with TRBJ2-1, with D possibly matching TRBD2 (6 bases). The V and J ends lost 6 bases and 6 bases respectively, with 12 bases between them. The germline V gene has CDR1 MNHEY and CDR2 SVGAGI. CDR3 length equals 13 residues. The CDR3 region has the DNA TGTGCCAGCAGCAGACTAGTGCTCAATGAGCAGTTCTTC. Translated, it gives CASSRLVLNEQFF.

The chain employs TRBV18 and TRBJ1-6, with 7 bases that match TRBD1. The germline CDR1 and CDR2 sequences are KGHSH and LQKENI. The junction had 5 bases not matched to a gene; V was cut back by 1 base and J by 8 bases. This CDR3 is built from 15 residues. In nucleotides, the CDR3 is TGTGCCAGCTCACCACGAGGGGGCAGGGATTCACCCCTCCACTTT. Its translation: CASSPRGGRDSPLHF. Complete variable domain (other parts from reference TRBV18 and TRBJ1-6): NAGVMQNPRHLVRRRGQEARLRCSPMKGHSHVYWYRQLPEEGLKFMVYLQKENIIDESGMPKERFSAEFPKEGPSILRIQQVVRGDSAAYFCASSPRGGRDSPLHFGNGTRLTVT.

V is TRBV7-3 and J is TRBJ2-1; 11 positions match TRBD1. The germline gives CDR1 SGHTA, CDR2 FQGTGA. The CDR3 runs 16 residues. The junction had 7 bases not matched to a gene; V was cut back by 2 bases and J by 7 bases. Written as DNA, the CDR3 is TGTGCCAGCAGCTTACAATGGGACAGGGGGATGAATGAGCAGTTCTTC. This sequence encodes CASSLQWDRGMNEQFF.

V is TRBV6-5 and J is TRBJ2-7, with a possible D match to TRBD1 (5 bases). The V gene's germline CDR1 is MNHEY and CDR2 SVGAGI. V gave up 2 bases and J gave up 7 bases, with 9 bases separating them. The CDR3 totals 12 residues. As DNA, the CDR3 is TGTGCCAGCAGTTACCAGGGAAGGGAGCAGTACTTC. Protein: CASSYQGREQYF.

The chain has TRBV19 and TRBJ2-7; tentatively, D is TRBD1 (5 bases). V was trimmed by 3 bases and J by 0 bases, leaving 9 bases between them. CDR1 is LNHDA, CDR2 SQIVND, per germline (reference sequence). The CDR3 length is 14 residues. CDR3 DNA: TGTGCCAGTAGTATCTGGACAAACTCCTACGAGCAGTACTTC. Its protein is CASSIWTNSYEQYF.

The chain is built from TRBV6-1 and TRBJ2-6, with TRBD1 matching 7 bases. The CDR3 extends over 15 amino acids. The germline gives CDR1 MNHNS, CDR2 SASEGT. After removal of 6 bases from V and 1 base from J, the junction contained 3 bases not matched to a gene. The CDR3 loop reads CASREGASGANVLTF. The DNA for the CDR3 is TGTGCCAGCAGAGAGGGGGCTTCTGGGGCCAACGTCCTGACTTTC.

This chain uses TRBV21-1 with TRBJ2-3; the D call of TRBD2 is as the table states it, not checked on the DNA. TRBV21-1 is designated a pseudogene. The CDR3 extends over 17 amino acids. CDR3 residues: CASSKGFQRNSTDTQYF. The CDR3 coding sequence is TGTGCCAGCAGCAAAGGGTTCCAGCGGAATAGCACAGATACGCAGTATTTT.

The chain uses TRBV6-5 and TRBJ2-5; 9 nucleotides align to TRBD2. The CDR3 totals 15 residues. Germline CDR1 is MNHEY and CDR2 is SVGAGI. V shed 6 bases, J shed 5 bases, and the junction held 10 bases outside the gene matches. This chain's CDR3 is CASRYHSGSRETQYF. The CDR3 DNA sequence: TGTGCCAGCAGATACCATAGCGGGAGTCGGGAGACCCAGTACTTC.

The chain joins TRBV7-8 to TRBJ1-2, with 8 bases aligning to TRBD1. Germline assignment: CDR1 SGHVS and CDR2 FQNEAQ. V shed 1 base, J shed 9 bases, and the junction held 1 base outside the gene matches. The CDR3 covers 12 residues. The CDR3 coding sequence is TGTGCCAGCAGCTTAGGACAGGGGAGCTACACCTTC. It encodes CASSLGQGSYTF.

The rearrangement uses TRBV14 and TRBJ2-1, with unresolved D. CDR1 is SGHDN, CDR2 FVKESK, per germline. With 3 bases removed from V and 9 bases from J, the gap between germline ends came to 6 bases. The CDR3 covers 11 residues. The CDR3 loop reads CASSQQREQFF. The CDR3 DNA follows: TGTGCCAGCAGCCAGCAGCGTGAGCAGTTCTTC.

This rearrangement joins TRBV6-5 to TRBJ1-5; D gene unclear. The CDR3 totals 14 residues. Trimming left V 5 bases short and J 6 bases short, with 14 bases between. Per the germline V gene, CDR1 is MNHEY and CDR2 is SVGAGI. The CDR3 reads CASSHVSGSQPQHF. CDR3 sequence (DNA): TGTGCCAGCAGTCACGTTTCCGGGAGTCAGCCCCAGCATTTT.

The gene calls are TRBV29-1 and TRBJ2-1, with D possibly matching TRBD2 (5 bases). The CDR3 runs to 14 residues. Germline CDR1 reads SQVTM; CDR2 reads ANQGSEA. V lost 3 bases and J 0 bases, leaving 9 bases between the germline ends. This CDR3 is CSVEDLGSYNEQFF. The CDR3 DNA follows: TGCAGCGTTGAGGACTTGGGCTCCTACAATGAGCAGTTCTTC.